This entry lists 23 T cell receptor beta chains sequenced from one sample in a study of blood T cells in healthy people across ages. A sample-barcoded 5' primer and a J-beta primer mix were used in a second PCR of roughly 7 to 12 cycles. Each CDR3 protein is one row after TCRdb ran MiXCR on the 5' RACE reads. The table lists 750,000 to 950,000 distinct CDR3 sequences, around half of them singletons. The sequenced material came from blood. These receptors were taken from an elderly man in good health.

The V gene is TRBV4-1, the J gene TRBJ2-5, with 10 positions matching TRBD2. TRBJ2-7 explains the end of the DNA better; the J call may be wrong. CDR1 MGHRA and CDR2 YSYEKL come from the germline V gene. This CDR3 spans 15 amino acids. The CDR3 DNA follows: TGCGCCAGCAGCCAAACGGGACTAGCGCGGGACGAGCAGTACTTC. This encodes CASSQTGLARDEQYF.

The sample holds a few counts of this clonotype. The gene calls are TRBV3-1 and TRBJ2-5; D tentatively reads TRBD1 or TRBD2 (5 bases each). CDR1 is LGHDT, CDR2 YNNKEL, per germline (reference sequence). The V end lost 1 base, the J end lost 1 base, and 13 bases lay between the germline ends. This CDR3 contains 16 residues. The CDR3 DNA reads TGTGCCAGCAGCCAAGTCGGTGGGGCGGGCCAAGAGACCCAGTACTTC. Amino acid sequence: CASSQVGGAGQETQYF.

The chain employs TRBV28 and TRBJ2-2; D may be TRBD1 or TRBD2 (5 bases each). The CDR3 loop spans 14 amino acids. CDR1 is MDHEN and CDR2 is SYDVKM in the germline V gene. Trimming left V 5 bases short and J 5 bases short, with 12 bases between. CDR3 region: CASSPPGRTGELFF. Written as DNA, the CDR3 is TGTGCCAGCAGTCCTCCGGGACGGACCGGGGAGCTGTTTTTT.

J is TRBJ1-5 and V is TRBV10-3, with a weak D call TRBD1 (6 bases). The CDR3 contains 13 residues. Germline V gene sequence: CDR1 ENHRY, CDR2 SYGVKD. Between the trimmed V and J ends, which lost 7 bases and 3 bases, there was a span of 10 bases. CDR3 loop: CAINRAVNQPQHF. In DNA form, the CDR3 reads TGTGCCATCAACAGGGCGGTCAATCAGCCCCAGCATTTT.

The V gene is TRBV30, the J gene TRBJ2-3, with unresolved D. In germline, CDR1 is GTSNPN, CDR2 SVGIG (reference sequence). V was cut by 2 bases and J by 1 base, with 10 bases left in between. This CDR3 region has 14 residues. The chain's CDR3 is CAWSRGARTDTQYF. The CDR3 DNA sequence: TGTGCCTGGAGTCGTGGAGCGCGCACAGATACGCAGTATTTT.

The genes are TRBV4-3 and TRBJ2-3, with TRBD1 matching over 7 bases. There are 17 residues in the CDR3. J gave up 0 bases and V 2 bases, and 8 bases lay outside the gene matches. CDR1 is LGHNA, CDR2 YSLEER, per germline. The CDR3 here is CASSQLRDRQSTDTQYF. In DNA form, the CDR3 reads TGCGCCAGCAGCCAACTCCGGGACAGACAAAGCACAGATACGCAGTATTTT.

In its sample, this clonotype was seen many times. The CDR3 DNA reads TGTGCCAGCAGCTTGCGGGGAACGGCTGGGGCCAACGTCCTGACTTTC. It specifies CASSLRGTAGANVLTF. The rearrangement uses TRBV7-2 and TRBJ2-6; TRBD2 might be the D (6 bases). Germline CDR1 reads SGHTA; CDR2 reads FQGNSA. The CDR3 length is 16 residues. The ends were cut back, 3 bases at V and 2 bases at J, with 11 bases in the middle.

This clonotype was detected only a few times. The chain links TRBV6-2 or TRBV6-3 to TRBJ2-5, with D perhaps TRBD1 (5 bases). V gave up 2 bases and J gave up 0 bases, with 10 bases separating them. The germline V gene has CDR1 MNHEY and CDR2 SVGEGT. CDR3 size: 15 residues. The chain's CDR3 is CASSYRGLYQETQYF. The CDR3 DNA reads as TGTGCCAGCAGTTACAGGGGCCTTTACCAAGAGACCCAGTACTTC.

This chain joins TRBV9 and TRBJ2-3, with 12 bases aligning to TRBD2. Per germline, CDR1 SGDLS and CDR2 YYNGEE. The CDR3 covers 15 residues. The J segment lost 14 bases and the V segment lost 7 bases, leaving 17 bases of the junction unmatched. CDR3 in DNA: TGTGCCAGCTCATCTAGCGGGAGGGCCGACAGATACGCGTATTTT. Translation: CASSSSGRADRYAYF.

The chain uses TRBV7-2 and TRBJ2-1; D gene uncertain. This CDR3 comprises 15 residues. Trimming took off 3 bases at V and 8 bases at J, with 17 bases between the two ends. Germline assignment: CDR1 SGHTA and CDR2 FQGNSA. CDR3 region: CASSLGPIPGDEQFF. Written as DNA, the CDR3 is TGTGCCAGCAGCTTGGGCCCGATACCGGGCGATGAGCAGTTCTTC.

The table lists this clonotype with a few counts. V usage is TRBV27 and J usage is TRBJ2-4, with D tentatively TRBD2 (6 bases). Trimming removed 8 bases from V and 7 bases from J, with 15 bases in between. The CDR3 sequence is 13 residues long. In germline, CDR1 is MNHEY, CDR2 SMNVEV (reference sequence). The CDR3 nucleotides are TGTGCCAGCTTTAAGGCAGGGACTAACATTCAGTACTTC. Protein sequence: CASFKAGTNIQYF.

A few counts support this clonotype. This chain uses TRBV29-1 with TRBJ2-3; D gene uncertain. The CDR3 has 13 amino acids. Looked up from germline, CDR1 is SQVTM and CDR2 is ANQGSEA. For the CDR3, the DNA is TGCGCATGTAGGTTCCCCCTTACAGATACGCAGTATTTT. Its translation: CACRFPLTDTQYF.

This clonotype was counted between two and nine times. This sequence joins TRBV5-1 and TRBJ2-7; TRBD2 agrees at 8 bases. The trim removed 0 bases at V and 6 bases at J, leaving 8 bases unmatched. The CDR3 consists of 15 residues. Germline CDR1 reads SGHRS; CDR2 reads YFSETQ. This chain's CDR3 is CASSLDSGARREQYF. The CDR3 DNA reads TGCGCCAGCAGCTTGGATAGCGGGGCCCGCCGCGAGCAGTACTTC.

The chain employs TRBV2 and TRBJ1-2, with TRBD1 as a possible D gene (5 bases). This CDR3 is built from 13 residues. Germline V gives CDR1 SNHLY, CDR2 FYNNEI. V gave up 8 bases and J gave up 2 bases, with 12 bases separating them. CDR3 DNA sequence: TGTGCCAGCTCGGGACTCCTCAACTATGGCTACACCTTC. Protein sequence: CASSGLLNYGYTF.

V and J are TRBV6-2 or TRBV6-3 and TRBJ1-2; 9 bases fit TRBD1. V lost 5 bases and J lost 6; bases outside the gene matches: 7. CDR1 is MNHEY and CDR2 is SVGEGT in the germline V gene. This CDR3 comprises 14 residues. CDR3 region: CASSVTGTGNGYTF. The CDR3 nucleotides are TGTGCCAGCAGTGTAACCGGGACAGGGAATGGCTACACCTTC.

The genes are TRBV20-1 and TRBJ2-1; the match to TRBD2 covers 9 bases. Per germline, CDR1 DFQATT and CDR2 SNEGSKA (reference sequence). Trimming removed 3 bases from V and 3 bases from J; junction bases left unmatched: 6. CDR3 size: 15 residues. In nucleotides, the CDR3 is TGCAGTGCTAGGCTCGTGACTAGCGGCTACAATGAGCAGTTCTTC. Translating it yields CSARLVTSGYNEQFF.

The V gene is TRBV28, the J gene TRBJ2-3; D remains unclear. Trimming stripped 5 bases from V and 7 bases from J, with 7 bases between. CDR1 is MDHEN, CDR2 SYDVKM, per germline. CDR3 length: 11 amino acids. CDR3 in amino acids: CASSPRYTQYF. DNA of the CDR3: TGTGCCAGCAGTCCCCGTTATACGCAGTATTTT.

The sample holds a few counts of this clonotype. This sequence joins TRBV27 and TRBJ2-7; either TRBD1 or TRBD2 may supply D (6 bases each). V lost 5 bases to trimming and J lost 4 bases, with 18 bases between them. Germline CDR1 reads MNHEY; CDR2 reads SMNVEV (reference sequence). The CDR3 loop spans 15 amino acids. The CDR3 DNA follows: TGTGCCAGCAGTGTCTGGGGGGCTGGAATTTACGAGCAGTACTTC. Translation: CASSVWGAGIYEQYF.

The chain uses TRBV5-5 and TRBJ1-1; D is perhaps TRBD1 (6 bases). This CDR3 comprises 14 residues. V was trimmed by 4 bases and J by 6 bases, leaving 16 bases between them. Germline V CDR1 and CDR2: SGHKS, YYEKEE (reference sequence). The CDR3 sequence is CASSKQGWAAEAFF. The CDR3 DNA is TGTGCCAGCAGCAAGCAGGGGTGGGCGGCTGAAGCTTTCTTT.

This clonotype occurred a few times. The CDR3 loop reads CASSLDLSSGRALYNEQFF. As DNA, the CDR3 is TGCGCCAGCAGCTTGGACCTATCTAGCGGGAGGGCCCTCTACAATGAGCAGTTCTTC. The chain couples TRBV5-1 to TRBJ2-1; 12 bases align to TRBD2. Trimming cost V 0 bases and J 3 bases; bases outside gene matches: 10. Germline V gives CDR1 SGHRS, CDR2 YFSETQ. CDR3 length: 19 amino acids.

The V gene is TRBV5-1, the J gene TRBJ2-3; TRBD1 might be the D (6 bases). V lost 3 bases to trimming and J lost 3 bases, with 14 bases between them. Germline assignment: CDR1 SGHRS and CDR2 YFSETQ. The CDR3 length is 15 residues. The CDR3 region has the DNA TGCGCCAGCAGCTCCAGGGGAATTAAAACAGATACGCAGTATTTT. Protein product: CASSSRGIKTDTQYF.

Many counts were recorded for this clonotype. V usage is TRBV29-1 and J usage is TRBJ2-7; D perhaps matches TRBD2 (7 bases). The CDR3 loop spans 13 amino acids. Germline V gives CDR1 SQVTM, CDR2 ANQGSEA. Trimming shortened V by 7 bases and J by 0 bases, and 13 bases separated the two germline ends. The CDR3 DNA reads TGCAGCGGCGGGGGCCTTCTCTCCTACGAGCAGTACTTC. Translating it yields CSGGGLLSYEQYF.

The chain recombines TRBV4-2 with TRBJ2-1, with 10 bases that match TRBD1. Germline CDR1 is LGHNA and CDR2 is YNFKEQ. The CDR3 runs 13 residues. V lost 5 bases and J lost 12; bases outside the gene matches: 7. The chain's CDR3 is CASSKGTGDGQFF. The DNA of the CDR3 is TGTGCCAGCAGCAAAGGGACAGGGGATGGGCAGTTCTTC.